This TCR beta chain was identified in a study of shared clonotypes between healthy human individuals. Measured with immunoSEQ multiplex PCR; TCRdb has only the in-frame clones, and not every one. In the table there are millions of clones, 85% to 95% of which are singletons. The CDR3 consists of 16 residues. The V end was cut by 1 base, the J end by 4 bases, with 16 bases between. Germline CDR1 is SGHDT and CDR2 is YYEEEE. This clonotype was obtained from a man aged 18 to 29 in good health. The chain carries TRBV5-6 and TRBJ2-3; the D is unclear. Sequencing was carried out using naive CD4+ T cells sorted from blood. Subset reported: CD45RA+ positively selected. This CDR3 reads CASSLRSPGFADTQYF. Written as DNA, the CDR3 is TGTGCCAGCAGCTTGCGTTCTCCCGGCTTCGCAGATACGCAGTATTTT.